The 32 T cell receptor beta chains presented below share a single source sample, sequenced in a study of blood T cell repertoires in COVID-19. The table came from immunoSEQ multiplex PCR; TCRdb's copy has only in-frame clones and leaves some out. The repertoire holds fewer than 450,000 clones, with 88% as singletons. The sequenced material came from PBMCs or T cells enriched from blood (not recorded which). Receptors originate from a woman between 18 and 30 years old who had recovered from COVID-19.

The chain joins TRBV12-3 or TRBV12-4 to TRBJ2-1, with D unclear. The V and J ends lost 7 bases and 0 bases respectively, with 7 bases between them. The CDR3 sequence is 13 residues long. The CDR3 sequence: CASTESSYNEQFF. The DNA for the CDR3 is TGTGCCAGCACGGAGAGCTCCTACAATGAGCAGTTCTTC.

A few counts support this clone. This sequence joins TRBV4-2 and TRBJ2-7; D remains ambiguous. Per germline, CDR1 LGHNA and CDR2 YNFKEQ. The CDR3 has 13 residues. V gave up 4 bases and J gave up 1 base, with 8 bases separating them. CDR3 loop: CASSPTESYEQYF. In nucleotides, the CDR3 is TGTGCCAGCAGCCCGACTGAGTCCTACGAGCAGTACTTC.

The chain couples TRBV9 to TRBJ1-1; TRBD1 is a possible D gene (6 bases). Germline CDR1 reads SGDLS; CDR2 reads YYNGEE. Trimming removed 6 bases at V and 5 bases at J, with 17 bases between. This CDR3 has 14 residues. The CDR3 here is CASKTSGEGTEAFF. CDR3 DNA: TGTGCCAGCAAGACCTCAGGGGAAGGGACTGAAGCTTTCTTT.

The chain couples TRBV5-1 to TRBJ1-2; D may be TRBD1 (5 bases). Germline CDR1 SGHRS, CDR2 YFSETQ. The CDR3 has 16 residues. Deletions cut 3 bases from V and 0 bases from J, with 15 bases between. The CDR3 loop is CASSSPPGVANYGYTF. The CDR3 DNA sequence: TGCGCCAGCAGCTCCCCTCCGGGGGTGGCTAACTATGGCTACACCTTC.

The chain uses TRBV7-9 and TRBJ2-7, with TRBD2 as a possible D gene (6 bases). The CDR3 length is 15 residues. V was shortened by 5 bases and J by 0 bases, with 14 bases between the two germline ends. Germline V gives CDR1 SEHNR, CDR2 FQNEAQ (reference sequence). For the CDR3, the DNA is TGTGCCAGCAGCATAGAGGGACTCTTCTCCTACGAGCAGTACTTC. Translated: CASSIEGLFSYEQYF.

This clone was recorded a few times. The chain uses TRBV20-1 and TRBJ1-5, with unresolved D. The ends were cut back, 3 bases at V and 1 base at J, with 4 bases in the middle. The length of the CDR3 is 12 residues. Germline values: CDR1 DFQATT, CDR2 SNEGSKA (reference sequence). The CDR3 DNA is TGCAGTGCTAGTCGGAGCAATCAGCCCCAGCATTTT. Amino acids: CSASRSNQPQHF.

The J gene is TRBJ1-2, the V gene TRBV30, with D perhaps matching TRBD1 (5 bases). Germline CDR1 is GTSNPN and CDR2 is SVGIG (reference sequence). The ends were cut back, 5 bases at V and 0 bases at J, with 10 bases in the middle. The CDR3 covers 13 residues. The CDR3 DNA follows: TGTGCCTGGGGGGAGACAGCTAACTATGGCTACACCTTC. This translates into CAWGETANYGYTF.

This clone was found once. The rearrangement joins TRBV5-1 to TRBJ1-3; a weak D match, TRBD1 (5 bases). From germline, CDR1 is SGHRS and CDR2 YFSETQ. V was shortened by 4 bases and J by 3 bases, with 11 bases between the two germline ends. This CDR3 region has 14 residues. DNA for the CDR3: TGCGCCAGCAGCCCCCAGGGAGGTGGAAACACCATATATTTT. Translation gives CASSPQGGGNTIYF.

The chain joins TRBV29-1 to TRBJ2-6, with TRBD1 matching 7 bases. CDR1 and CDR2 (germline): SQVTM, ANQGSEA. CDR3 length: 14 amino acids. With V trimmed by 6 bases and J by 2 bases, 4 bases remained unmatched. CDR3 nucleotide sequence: TGCAGCGTGTCCGGGACAGCTGGGGCCAACGTCCTGACTTTC. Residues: CSVSGTAGANVLTF.

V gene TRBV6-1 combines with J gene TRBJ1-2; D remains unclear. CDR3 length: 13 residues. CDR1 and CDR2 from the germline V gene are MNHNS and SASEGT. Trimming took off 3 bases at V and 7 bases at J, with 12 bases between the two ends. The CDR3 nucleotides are TGTGCCAGCAGTGAGGCTGAGGCAAGTGGCTACACCTTC. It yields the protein CASSEAEASGYTF.

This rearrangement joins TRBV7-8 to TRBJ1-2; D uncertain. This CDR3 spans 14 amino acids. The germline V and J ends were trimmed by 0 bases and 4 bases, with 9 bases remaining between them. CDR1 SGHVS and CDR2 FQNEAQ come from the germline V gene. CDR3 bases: TGTGCCAGCAGCTTAGCCACGGGTGCCTATGGCTACACCTTC. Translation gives CASSLATGAYGYTF.

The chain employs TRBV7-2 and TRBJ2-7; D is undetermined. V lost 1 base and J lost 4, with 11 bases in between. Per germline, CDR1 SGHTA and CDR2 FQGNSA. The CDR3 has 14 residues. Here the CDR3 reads CASSLDSKGYEQYF. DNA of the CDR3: TGTGCCAGCAGCTTAGACAGCAAAGGTTACGAGCAGTACTTC. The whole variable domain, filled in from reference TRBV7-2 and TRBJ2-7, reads GAGVSQSPSNKVTEKGKDVELRCDPISGHTALYWYRQSLGQGLEFLIYFQGNSAPDKSGLPSDRFSAERTGGSVSTLTIQRTQQEDSAVYLCASSLDSKGYEQYFGPGTRLTVT.

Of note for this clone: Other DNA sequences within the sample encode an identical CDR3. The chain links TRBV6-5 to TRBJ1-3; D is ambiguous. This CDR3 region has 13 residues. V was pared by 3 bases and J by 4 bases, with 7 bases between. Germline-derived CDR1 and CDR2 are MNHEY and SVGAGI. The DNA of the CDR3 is TGTGCCAGCAGTTATTCCCTCGGAAACACCATATATTTT. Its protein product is CASSYSLGNTIYF.

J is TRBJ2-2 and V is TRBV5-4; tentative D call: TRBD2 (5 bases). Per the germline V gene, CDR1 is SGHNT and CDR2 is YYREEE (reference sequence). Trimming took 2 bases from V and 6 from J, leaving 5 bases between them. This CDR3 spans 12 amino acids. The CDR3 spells CASSLLAGELFF. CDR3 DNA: TGTGCCAGCAGCTTACTAGCCGGGGAGCTGTTTTTT.

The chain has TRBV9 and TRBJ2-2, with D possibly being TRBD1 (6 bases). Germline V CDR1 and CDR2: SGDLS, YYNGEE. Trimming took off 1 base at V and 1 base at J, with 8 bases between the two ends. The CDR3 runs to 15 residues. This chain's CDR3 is CASSVLGQNTGELFF. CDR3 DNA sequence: TGTGCCAGCAGCGTACTGGGACAGAACACCGGGGAGCTGTTTTTT.

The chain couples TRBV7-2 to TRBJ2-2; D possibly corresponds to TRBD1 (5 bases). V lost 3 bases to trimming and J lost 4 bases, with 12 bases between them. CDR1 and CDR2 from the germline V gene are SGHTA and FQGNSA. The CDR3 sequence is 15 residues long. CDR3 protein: CASSLGLGLTGELFF. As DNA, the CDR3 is TGTGCCAGCAGCTTGGGCCTGGGGCTCACCGGGGAGCTGTTTTTT. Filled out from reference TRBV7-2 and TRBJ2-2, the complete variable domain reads GAGVSQSPSNKVTEKGKDVELRCDPISGHTALYWYRQSLGQGLEFLIYFQGNSAPDKSGLPSDRFSAERTGGSVSTLTIQRTQQEDSAVYLCASSLGLGLTGELFFGEGSRLTVL.

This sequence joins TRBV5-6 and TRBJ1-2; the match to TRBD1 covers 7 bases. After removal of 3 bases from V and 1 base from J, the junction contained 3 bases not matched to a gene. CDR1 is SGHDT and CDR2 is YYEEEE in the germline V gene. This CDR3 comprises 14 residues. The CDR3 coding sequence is TGTGCCAGCAGCTACGGGACAGTTAACTATGGCTACACCTTC. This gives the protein CASSYGTVNYGYTF.

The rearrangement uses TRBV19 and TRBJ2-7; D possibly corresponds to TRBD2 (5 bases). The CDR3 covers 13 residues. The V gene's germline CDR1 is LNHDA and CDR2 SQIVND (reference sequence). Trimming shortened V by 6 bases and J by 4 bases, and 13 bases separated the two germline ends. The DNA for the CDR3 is TGTGCCAGTAGCTCGCCGCGGACTTACGAGCAGTACTTC. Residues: CASSSPRTYEQYF.

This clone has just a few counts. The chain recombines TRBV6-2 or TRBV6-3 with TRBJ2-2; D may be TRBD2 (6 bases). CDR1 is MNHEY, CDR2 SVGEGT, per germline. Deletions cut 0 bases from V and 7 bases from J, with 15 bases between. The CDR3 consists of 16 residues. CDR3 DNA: TGTGCCAGCAGTTACTCCGGCGGGGAAGCGGGCGGGGAGCTGTTTTTT. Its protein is CASSYSGGEAGGELFF.

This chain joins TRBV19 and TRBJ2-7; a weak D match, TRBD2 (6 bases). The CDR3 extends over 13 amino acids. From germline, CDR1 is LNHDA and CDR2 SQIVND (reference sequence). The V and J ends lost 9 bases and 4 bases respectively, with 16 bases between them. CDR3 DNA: TGTGCCAGCTCGAGCGGGTTCCTATACGAGCAGTACTTC. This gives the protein CASSSGFLYEQYF.

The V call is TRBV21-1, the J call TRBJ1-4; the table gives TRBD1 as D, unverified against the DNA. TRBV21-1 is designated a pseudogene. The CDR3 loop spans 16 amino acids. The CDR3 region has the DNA TGTGCCAGCAGCAAAGACGAAAGGCAGGGGGATGAAAAACTGTTTTTT. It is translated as CASSKDERQGDEKLFF.

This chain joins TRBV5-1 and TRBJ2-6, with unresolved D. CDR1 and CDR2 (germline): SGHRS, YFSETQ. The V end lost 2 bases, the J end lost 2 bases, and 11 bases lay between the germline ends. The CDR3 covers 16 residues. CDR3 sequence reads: CASSFPSAPGANVLTF. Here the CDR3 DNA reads TGCGCCAGCAGCTTCCCAAGCGCGCCTGGGGCCAACGTCCTGACTTTC.

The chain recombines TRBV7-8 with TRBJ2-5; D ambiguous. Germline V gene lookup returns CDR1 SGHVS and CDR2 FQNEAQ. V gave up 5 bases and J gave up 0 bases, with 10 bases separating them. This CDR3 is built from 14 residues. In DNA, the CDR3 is TGTGCCAGCAGCCCCCCGGTCAACCAAGAGACCCAGTACTTC. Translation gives CASSPPVNQETQYF.

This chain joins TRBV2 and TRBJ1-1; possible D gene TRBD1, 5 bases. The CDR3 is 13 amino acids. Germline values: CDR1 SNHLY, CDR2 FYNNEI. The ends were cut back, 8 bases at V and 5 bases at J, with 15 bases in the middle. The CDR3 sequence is CASGDGRGTEAFF. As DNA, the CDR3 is TGTGCCAGCGGAGACGGGCGGGGGACTGAAGCTTTCTTT.

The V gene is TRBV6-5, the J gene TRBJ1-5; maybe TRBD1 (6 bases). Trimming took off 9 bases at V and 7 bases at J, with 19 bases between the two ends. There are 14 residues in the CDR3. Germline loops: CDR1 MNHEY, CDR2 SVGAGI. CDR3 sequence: CASAEQGLRQPQHF. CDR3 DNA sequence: TGTGCCAGTGCCGAACAGGGTCTTCGGCAGCCCCAGCATTTT.

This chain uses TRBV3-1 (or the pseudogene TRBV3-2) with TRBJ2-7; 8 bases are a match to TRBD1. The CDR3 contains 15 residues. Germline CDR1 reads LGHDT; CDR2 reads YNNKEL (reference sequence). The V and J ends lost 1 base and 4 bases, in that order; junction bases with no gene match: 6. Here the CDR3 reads CASSQGTGFGYEQYF. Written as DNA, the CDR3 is TGTGCCAGCAGCCAAGGGACAGGGTTTGGGTACGAGCAGTACTTC.

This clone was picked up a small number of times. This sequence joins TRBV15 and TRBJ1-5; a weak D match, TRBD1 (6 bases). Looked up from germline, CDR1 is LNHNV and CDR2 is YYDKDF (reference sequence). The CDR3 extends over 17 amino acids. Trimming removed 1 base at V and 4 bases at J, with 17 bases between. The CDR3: CATSRVGPGQFNQPQHF. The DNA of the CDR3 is TGTGCCACCAGCAGAGTAGGGCCGGGACAATTTAATCAGCCCCAGCATTTT.

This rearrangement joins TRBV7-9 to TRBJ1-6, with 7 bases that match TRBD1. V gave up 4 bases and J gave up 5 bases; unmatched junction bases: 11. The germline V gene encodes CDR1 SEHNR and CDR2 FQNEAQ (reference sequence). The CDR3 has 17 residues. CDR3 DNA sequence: TGTGCCAGCAGCTCAGCCGAGGGGGCCTCGGATAATTCACCCCTCCACTTT. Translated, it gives CASSSAEGASDNSPLHF.

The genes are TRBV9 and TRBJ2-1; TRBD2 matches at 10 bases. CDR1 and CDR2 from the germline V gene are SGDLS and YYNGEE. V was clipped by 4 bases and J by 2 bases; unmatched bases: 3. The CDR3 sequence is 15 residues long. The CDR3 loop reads CASSTSGDAYNEQFF. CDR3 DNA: TGTGCCAGCAGCACTAGCGGGGACGCCTACAATGAGCAGTTCTTC.

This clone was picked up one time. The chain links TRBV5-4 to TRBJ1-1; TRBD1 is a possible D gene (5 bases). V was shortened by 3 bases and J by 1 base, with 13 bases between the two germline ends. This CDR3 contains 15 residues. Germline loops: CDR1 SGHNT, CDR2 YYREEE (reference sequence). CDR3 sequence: CASSWGRAPNTEAFF. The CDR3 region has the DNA TGTGCCAGCAGCTGGGGGAGGGCCCCGAACACTGAAGCTTTCTTT.

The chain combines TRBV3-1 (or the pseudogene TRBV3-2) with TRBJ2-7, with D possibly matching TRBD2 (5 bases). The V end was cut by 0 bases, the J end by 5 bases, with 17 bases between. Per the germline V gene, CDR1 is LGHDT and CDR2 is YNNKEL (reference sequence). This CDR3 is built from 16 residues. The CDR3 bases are TGTGCCAGCAGCCAAGACGGCAGGCTAGCAGCTCACGAGCAGTACTTC. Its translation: CASSQDGRLAAHEQYF.

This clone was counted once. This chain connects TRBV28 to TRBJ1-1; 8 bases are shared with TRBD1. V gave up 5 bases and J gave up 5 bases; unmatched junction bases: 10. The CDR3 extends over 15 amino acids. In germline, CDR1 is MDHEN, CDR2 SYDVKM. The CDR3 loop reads CASSLSRTGLTEAFF. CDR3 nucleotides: TGTGCCAGCAGTCTCTCCCGGACAGGGTTAACTGAAGCTTTCTTT.